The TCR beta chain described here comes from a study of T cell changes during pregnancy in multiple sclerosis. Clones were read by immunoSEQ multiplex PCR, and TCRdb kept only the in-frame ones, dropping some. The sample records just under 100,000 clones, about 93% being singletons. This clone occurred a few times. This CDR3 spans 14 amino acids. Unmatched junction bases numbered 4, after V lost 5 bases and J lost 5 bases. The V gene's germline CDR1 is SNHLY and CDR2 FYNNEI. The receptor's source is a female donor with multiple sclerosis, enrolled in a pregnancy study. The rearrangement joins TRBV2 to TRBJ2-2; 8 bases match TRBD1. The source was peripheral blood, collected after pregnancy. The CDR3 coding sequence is TGTGCCAGCAGTCGACAGGGGAGGACCGGGGAGCTGTTTTTT. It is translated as CASSRQGRTGELFF. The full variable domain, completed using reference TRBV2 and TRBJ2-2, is EPEVTQTPSHQVTQMGQEVILRCVPISNHLYFYWYRQILGQKVEFLVSFYNNEISEKSEIFDDQFSVERPDGSNFTLKIRSTKLEDSAMYFCASSRQGRTGELFFGEGSRLTVL.